This is a list of T cell receptor beta chains from one sample in a study of OX40 agonist ivuxolimab in advanced cancers. Assay used: immunoSEQ multiplex PCR; TCRdb lists only in-frame clones, some missing. The sample holds fewer than 90,000 clones, around nine tenths seen once. Sequences were derived from CD4+ or CD8+ T cells sorted from blood, sampled in a trial of the OX40 agonist ivuxolimab. The receptors stem from an adult with an advanced solid tumor such as melanoma, head and neck, liver or kidney cancer. CDR3s include the opening cysteine and the closing phenylalanine or tryptophan. The order of the fields is clone size, D gene, J gene, V gene, CDR3 protein, CDR3 DNA. A D gene is named only where the DNA matches it firmly. Some rows mark clone size as missing; the rest say once, few, many or name a class of expanded clone.

abundance: NA; d_gene: NA; j_gene: TRBJ2-4; v_gene: TRBV12-1; CDR3aa: CASSVSGTSGALAKNIQYF; CDR3nt: TGTGCCAGCAGCGTATCCGGGACTAGCGGAGCGCTAGCCAAAAACATTCAGTACTTC
abundance: NA; d_gene: TRBD1; j_gene: TRBJ1-1; v_gene: TRBV13; CDR3aa: CASSPYPSGTVNTEAFF; CDR3nt: TGTGCCAGCAGCCCCTACCCTTCCGGGACAGTCAACACTGAAGCTTTCTTT
abundance: once; d_gene: NA; j_gene: TRBJ2-7; v_gene: TRBV6-5; CDR3aa: CASSYLDEQYF; CDR3nt: TGTGCCAGCAGTTACCTAGACGAGCAGTACTTC
abundance: NA; d_gene: TRBD1; j_gene: TRBJ1-1; v_gene: TRBV6-5; CDR3aa: CASRKEGALLGEAFF; CDR3nt: TGTGCCAGCAGAAAAGAGGGGGCGCTGTTGGGTGAAGCTTTCTTT
abundance: NA; d_gene: NA; j_gene: TRBJ2-1; v_gene: TRBV7-8; CDR3aa: CASSPGPQRLSHNEQFF; CDR3nt: TGTGCCAGCAGCCCAGGCCCTCAGCGGCTCTCGCACAATGAGCAGTTCTTC
abundance: NA; d_gene: TRBD2; j_gene: TRBJ2-1; v_gene: TRBV18; CDR3aa: CASSPLPGLAGANEQFF; CDR3nt: TGTGCCAGCTCACCGTTACCGGGACTAGCGGGAGCAAATGAGCAGTTCTTC
abundance: NA; d_gene: NA; j_gene: TRBJ2-5; v_gene: TRBV7-2; CDR3aa: CASSPLGETQYF; CDR3nt: TGTGCCAGCAGCCCCCTGGGAGAGACCCAGTACTTC
abundance: NA; d_gene: NA; j_gene: TRBJ2-5; v_gene: TRBV15; CDR3aa: CATSRGEIQETQYF; CDR3nt: TGTGCCACCAGCAGAGGAGAGATTCAAGAGACCCAGTACTTC
abundance: NA; d_gene: NA; j_gene: TRBJ1-1; v_gene: TRBV4-3; CDR3aa: CASSQDLNTEAFF; CDR3nt: TGCGCCAGCAGCCAAGATTTAAACACTGAAGCTTTCTTT
abundance: NA; d_gene: NA; j_gene: TRBJ2-3; v_gene: TRBV30; CDR3aa: CAWVGSLPTDTQYF; CDR3nt: TGTGCCTGGGTCGGGAGCCTCCCCACAGATACGCAGTATTTT
abundance: NA; d_gene: TRBD1; j_gene: TRBJ1-3; v_gene: TRBV7-6; CDR3aa: CASSPPIRGVGGNTIYF; CDR3nt: TGTGCCAGCAGCCCTCCCATCAGGGGGGTTGGTGGAAACACCATATATTTT
abundance: once; d_gene: NA; j_gene: TRBJ2-1; v_gene: TRBV25-1; CDR3aa: CASSGASASSYNEQFF; CDR3nt: TGTGCCAGCAGTGGGGCTAGCGCCAGCTCCTACAATGAGCAGTTCTTC
abundance: NA; d_gene: TRBD2; j_gene: TRBJ2-2; v_gene: TRBV6-4; CDR3aa: CASRFLAGSSNTGELFF; CDR3nt: TGTGCCAGCAGGTTCCTAGCGGGAAGCTCGAACACCGGGGAGCTGTTTTTT
abundance: NA; d_gene: NA; j_gene: TRBJ1-5; v_gene: TRBV6-5; CDR3aa: CASSPWDGNQPQHF; CDR3nt: TGTGCCAGCAGCCCCTGGGACGGAAATCAGCCCCAGCATTTT
abundance: NA; d_gene: TRBD2; j_gene: TRBJ2-5; v_gene: TRBV19; CDR3aa: CASSNPSGRNEETQYF; CDR3nt: TGTGCCAGTAGTAACCCTAGCGGGAGAAACGAGGAGACCCAGTACTTC
abundance: NA; d_gene: TRBD2; j_gene: TRBJ2-3; v_gene: TRBV15; CDR3aa: CATSRGGTSGRGTDTQYF; CDR3nt: TGTGCCACCAGCAGAGGTGGGACTAGCGGGAGGGGAACAGATACGCAGTATTTT
abundance: NA; d_gene: NA; j_gene: TRBJ1-2; v_gene: TRBV18; CDR3aa: CASSVQQKPNYGYTF; CDR3nt: TGTGCCAGCTCAGTCCAACAGAAGCCTAACTATGGCTACACCTTC
abundance: NA; d_gene: NA; j_gene: TRBJ1-5; v_gene: TRBV4-1; CDR3aa: CASSQDTSNQPQHF; CDR3nt: TGCGCCAGCAGCCAAGATACCAGTAATCAGCCCCAGCATTTT
abundance: NA; d_gene: TRBD2; j_gene: TRBJ2-5; v_gene: TRBV5-1; CDR3aa: CASSWRTSGLETQYF; CDR3nt: TGCGCCAGCAGCTGGCGGACTAGCGGTTTGGAGACCCAGTACTTC
abundance: NA; d_gene: TRBD1; j_gene: TRBJ2-7; v_gene: TRBV11-2; CDR3aa: CASSLDPGGIYEQYF; CDR3nt: TGTGCCAGCAGCTTAGATCCAGGGGGCATCTACGAGCAGTACTTC
abundance: NA; d_gene: NA; j_gene: TRBJ1-1; v_gene: TRBV2; CDR3aa: CASSLDGANTEAFF; CDR3nt: TGTGCCAGCAGCTTAGACGGTGCGAACACTGAAGCTTTCTTT
abundance: NA; d_gene: NA; j_gene: TRBJ1-2; v_gene: TRBV6-5; CDR3aa: CASRPTANYGYTF; CDR3nt: TGTGCCAGCAGGCCCACCGCCAACTATGGCTACACCTTC
abundance: NA; d_gene: NA; j_gene: TRBJ1-2; v_gene: TRBV13; CDR3aa: CASSLSLATQASFTF; CDR3nt: TGTGCCAGCAGCTTATCTCTAGCTACACAAGCGTCCTTCACCTTC
abundance: NA; d_gene: NA; j_gene: TRBJ2-1; v_gene: TRBV5-4; CDR3aa: CAIQTDESSYNEQFF; CDR3nt: TGTGCCATCCAAACGGACGAGAGCTCCTACAATGAGCAGTTCTTC
abundance: NA; d_gene: TRBD2; j_gene: TRBJ2-1; v_gene: TRBV11-2; CDR3aa: CASSLVVAGGWNEQFF; CDR3nt: TGTGCCAGCAGCTTAGTCGTAGCGGGAGGCTGGAATGAGCAGTTCTTC
abundance: NA; d_gene: TRBD1; j_gene: TRBJ1-5; v_gene: TRBV19; CDR3aa: CASSIQGGGNQPQHF; CDR3nt: TGTGCCAGTAGTATACAGGGGGGCGGCAATCAGCCCCAGCATTTT